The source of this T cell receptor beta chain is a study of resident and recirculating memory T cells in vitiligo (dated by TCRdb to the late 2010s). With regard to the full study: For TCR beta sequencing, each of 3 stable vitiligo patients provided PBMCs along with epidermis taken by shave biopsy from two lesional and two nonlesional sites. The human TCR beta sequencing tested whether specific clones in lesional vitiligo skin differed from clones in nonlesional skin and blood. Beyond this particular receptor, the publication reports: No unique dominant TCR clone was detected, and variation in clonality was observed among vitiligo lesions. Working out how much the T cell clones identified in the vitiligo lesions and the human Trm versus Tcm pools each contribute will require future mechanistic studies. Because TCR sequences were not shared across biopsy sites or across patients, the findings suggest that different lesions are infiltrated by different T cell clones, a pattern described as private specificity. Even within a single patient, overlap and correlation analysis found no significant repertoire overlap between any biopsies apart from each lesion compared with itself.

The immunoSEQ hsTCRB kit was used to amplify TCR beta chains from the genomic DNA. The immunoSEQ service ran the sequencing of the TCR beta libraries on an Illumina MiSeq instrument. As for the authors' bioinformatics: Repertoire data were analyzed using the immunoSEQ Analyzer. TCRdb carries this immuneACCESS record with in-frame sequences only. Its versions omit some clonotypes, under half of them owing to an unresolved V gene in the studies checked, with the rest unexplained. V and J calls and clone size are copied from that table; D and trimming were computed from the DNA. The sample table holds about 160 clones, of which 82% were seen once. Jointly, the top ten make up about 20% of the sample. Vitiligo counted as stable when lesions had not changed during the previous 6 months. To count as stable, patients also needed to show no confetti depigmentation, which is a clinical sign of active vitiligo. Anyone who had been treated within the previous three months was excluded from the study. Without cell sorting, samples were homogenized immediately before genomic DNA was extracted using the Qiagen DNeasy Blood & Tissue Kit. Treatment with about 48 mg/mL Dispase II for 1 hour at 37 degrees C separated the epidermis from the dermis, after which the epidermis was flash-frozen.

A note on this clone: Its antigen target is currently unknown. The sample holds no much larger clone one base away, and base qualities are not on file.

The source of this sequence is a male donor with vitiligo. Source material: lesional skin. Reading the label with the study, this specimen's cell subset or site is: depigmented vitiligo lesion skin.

The DNA reads as follows: TGTGCCAGCAGTCAAGAGGGACTAGCGGTCGCGGAGCAGTTCTTC. This is translated as CASSQEGLAVAEQFF. The V gene is TRBV27 and the J gene is TRBJ2-1; 11 central bases correspond to TRBD2. Here V drops 5 bases and J drops 10 bases, and the junction holds 10 bases not matched to any gene. CDR1 and CDR2 (MNHEY, SMNVEV) derive from the germline V gene (reference sequence). The CDR3 measures 15 amino acids from cysteine to phenylalanine. Of the read, only the CDR3 DNA is kept; its 45 bases are in frame from base 1.